The rows below give T cell receptor beta chains drawn from one sample of a study of PD-L1 blockade in urothelial cancer. The repertoire was sequenced with immunoSEQ multiplex PCR; TCRdb's copy has only in-frame clones and lacks some. The sample lists approximately 110,000 clones, approximately 89% occurring once. The sequencing here drew on PBMCs, taken around atezolizumab (anti-PD-L1) treatment. All receptors derive from a man in his sixties with urothelial cancer. CDR3s include the opening cysteine and the closing phenylalanine or tryptophan. Each record gives: V gene, J gene, D gene, CDR3 DNA, CDR3 protein. A D gene is named only where the DNA matches it firmly.

V gene: TRBV19; J gene: TRBJ2-7; D gene: NA; CDR3 DNA: TGTGCCAGTAGTATAGCGCCCGGGGGTCACTACGAGCAGTACTTC; CDR3 protein: CASSIAPGGHYEQYF
V gene: TRBV11-3; J gene: TRBJ2-3; D gene: NA; CDR3 DNA: TGTGCCAGCAGCTTGGACAGAGCCACAGATACGCAGTATTTT; CDR3 protein: CASSLDRATDTQYF
V gene: TRBV10-2; J gene: TRBJ2-7; D gene: NA; CDR3 DNA: TGCGCCAGCAGTGAGTCCTTCGAGCAGTACTTC; CDR3 protein: CASSESFEQYF
V gene: TRBV27; J gene: TRBJ2-7; D gene: NA; CDR3 DNA: TGTGCCAGCAGTTTTCAGGGCCCCTACGAGCAGTACTTC; CDR3 protein: CASSFQGPYEQYF
V gene: TRBV19; J gene: TRBJ2-1; D gene: TRBD2; CDR3 DNA: TGTGCCAGTAGTCGGGGGGGTTCTGGCTCCTACAATGAGCAGTTCTTC; CDR3 protein: CASSRGGSGSYNEQFF
V gene: TRBV2; J gene: TRBJ1-1; D gene: NA; CDR3 DNA: TGTGCCAGCAGTGAAGCGTTGGTTAGGAACACTGAAGCTTTCTTT; CDR3 protein: CASSEALVRNTEAFF
V gene: TRBV2; J gene: TRBJ2-3; D gene: TRBD2; CDR3 DNA: TGTGCCAGCAGTGAACAGGGACTAGCGGGAGGATTAGATACGCAGTATTTT; CDR3 protein: CASSEQGLAGGLDTQYF
V gene: TRBV19; J gene: TRBJ2-3; D gene: NA; CDR3 DNA: TGTGCCAGTAGTATGTGGGCTACCCGCACAGATACGCAGTATTTT; CDR3 protein: CASSMWATRTDTQYF
V gene: TRBV9; J gene: TRBJ2-7; D gene: NA; CDR3 DNA: TGTGCCAGCAGCGCATCAGCGGAGGCGTGGAGCGAGCAGTACTTC; CDR3 protein: CASSASAEAWSEQYF
V gene: TRBV9; J gene: TRBJ2-7; D gene: NA; CDR3 DNA: TGTGCCAGCAGCGTAGCTCCGGGCGCGGGGGAGCAGTACTTC; CDR3 protein: CASSVAPGAGEQYF